The 8 T cell receptor beta chains listed next were all sequenced from one sample in a study of beta chain features in type 1 diabetes. Sequenced material consisted of expressed TCRB transcripts (all of the isolated RNA was reverse transcribed). Clones were sequenced by immunoSEQ multiplex PCR, and TCRdb holds only the in-frame ones, with some missing. The sample yields hundreds of thousands of clones, 30% seen once. Sequencing used naive CD4+ T cells from blood. These receptors all stem from a man aged 18 to 30 in good health.

The rearrangement uses TRBV7-9 and TRBJ1-4, with D possibly matching TRBD1 (6 bases). Germline CDR1 is SEHNR and CDR2 is FQNEAQ (reference sequence). The CDR3 is 14 amino acids. Trimming took off 1 base at V and 8 bases at J, with 11 bases between the two ends. The CDR3 region has the DNA TGTGCCAGCAGCTTAGGACAGGCCGAGGAAAAACTGTTTTTT. It specifies CASSLGQAEEKLFF.

This clone came up a few times. The chain's CDR3 is CASSFGTPEQYF. The CDR3 DNA reads TGTGCCAGCAGCTTTGGCACCCCCGAGCAGTACTTC. The genes are TRBV7-2 and TRBJ2-7; no reliable D call. Germline CDR1 reads SGHTA; CDR2 reads FQGNSA. V dropped 3 bases and J dropped 6 bases, with 9 bases sitting between them. The CDR3 is 12 residues long.

The chain carries TRBV28 and TRBJ2-1; D is unclear. The ends were cut back, 1 base at V and 10 bases at J, with 5 bases in the middle. Per germline, CDR1 MDHEN and CDR2 SYDVKM. CDR3 length: 11 amino acids. CDR3 DNA sequence: TGTGCCAGCAGTTTATTTCAGGAGCAGTTCTTC. Translating gives CASSLFQEQFF.

This chain uses TRBV13 with TRBJ2-5, with 7 bases aligning to TRBD1. In germline, CDR1 is PRHDT, CDR2 FYEKMQ (reference sequence). V lost 0 bases and J lost 3; bases outside the gene matches: 1. This CDR3 has 14 residues. The CDR3 loop is CASSLGDREETQYF. In DNA form, the CDR3 reads TGTGCCAGCAGCTTAGGTGACAGGGAAGAGACCCAGTACTTC.

The V gene is TRBV5-5, the J gene TRBJ1-1; D remains unclear. This CDR3 is built from 14 residues. The germline gives CDR1 SGHKS, CDR2 YYEKEE (reference sequence). V dropped 0 bases and J dropped 1 base, with 7 bases sitting between them. The CDR3, as DNA: TGTGCCAGCAGCTTGGGGGTTCAGAACACTGAAGCTTTCTTT. Protein sequence: CASSLGVQNTEAFF.

In this sample, this clone turned up a few times. This sequence joins TRBV5-6 and TRBJ2-3; TRBD2 might be the D (5 bases). The CDR3 length is 16 residues. V lost 1 base, J lost 0 bases, and 12 bases lay in between. Germline CDR1 SGHDT, CDR2 YYEEEE. DNA of the CDR3: TGTGCCAGCAGCTTGTCGAGCGGACGAAGCACAGATACGCAGTATTTT. This translates into CASSLSSGRSTDTQYF.

This clone was recorded a few times. The chain carries TRBV7-8 and TRBJ2-1; 15 bases match TRBD2. CDR1 and CDR2 (germline): SGHVS, FQNEAQ. With 4 bases clipped from V and 9 bases from J, the junction kept 7 bases outside the gene matches. The CDR3 runs to 16 residues. CDR3 residues: CASSSRTSGRAGEQFF. CDR3 nucleotides: TGTGCCAGCAGCTCCAGGACTAGCGGGAGGGCCGGTGAGCAGTTCTTC.

The chain uses TRBV25-1 and TRBJ2-1, with TRBD1 identical over 10 bases. With V trimmed by 4 bases and J by 5 bases, 8 bases remained unmatched. CDR1 MGHDK and CDR2 SYGVNS come from the germline V gene. The CDR3 is made up of 16 amino acids. The CDR3 region is CASSANYGTGDNEQFF. As DNA, the CDR3 is TGTGCCAGCAGTGCAAACTACGGGACAGGGGACAATGAGCAGTTCTTC.